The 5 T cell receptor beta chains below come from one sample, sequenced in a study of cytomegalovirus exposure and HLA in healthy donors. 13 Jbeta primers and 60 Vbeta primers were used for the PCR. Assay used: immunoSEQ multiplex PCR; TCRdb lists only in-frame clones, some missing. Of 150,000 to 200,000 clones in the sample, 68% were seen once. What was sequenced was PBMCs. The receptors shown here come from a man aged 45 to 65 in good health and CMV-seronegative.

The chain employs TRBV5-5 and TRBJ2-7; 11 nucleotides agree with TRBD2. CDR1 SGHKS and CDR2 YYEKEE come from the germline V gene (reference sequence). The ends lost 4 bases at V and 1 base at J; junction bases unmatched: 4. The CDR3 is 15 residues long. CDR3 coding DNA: TGTGCCAGCAGCGTGGGACTAGCGGCGTCCTACGAGCAGTACTTC. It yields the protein CASSVGLAASYEQYF.

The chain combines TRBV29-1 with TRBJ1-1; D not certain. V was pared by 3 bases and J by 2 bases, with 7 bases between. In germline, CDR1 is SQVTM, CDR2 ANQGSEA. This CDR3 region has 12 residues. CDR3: CSVEEGNTEAFF. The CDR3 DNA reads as TGCAGCGTTGAGGAGGGTAACACTGAAGCTTTCTTT.

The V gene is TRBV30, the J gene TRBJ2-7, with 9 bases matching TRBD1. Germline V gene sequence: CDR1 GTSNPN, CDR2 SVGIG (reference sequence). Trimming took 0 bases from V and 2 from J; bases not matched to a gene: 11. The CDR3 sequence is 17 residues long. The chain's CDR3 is CAWSVVGSDRGPYEQYF. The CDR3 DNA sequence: TGTGCCTGGAGTGTTGTGGGTTCGGACAGGGGACCCTACGAGCAGTACTTC.

CDR3 DNA: TGTGCCAGCAGCTTAGCTGGCCAGGGGACTGAAGCTTTCTTT. Translated: CASSLAGQGTEAFF. V and J are TRBV7-2 and TRBJ1-1; a possible D gene is TRBD1 (6 bases). Trimming pared 0 bases from V and 5 bases from J, leaving 10 bases between. Germline CDR1 SGHTA, CDR2 FQGNSA. The CDR3 extends over 14 amino acids.

CDR3 nucleotides: TGTGCCAGCAGCTTAGAAGTCCACAGGGGAAACACCATATATTTT. Its translation is CASSLEVHRGNTIYF. The chain couples TRBV7-8 to TRBJ1-3, with D possibly matching TRBD1 (5 bases). Trimming removed 1 base at V and 4 bases at J, with 11 bases between. The CDR3 is 15 amino acids. Germline loops: CDR1 SGHVS, CDR2 FQNEAQ.